Presented here are 3 T cell receptor beta chains from one specimen sequenced in a study of T cells in Graves' hyperthyroidism and ophthalmopathy. Authors of the study amplified TCR beta CDR3 regions from RNA transcripts. HTBI primers drove first-round RT-PCR of the TCR CDR3. TCRdb passed the multiplex PCR reads through MiXCR, listing each CDR3 protein once. Of under 300,000 distinct CDR3 sequences listed, approximately 15% are singletons. Material for sequencing was blood. These receptors were collected from a woman aged 40 to 50 with Graves' hyperthyroidism.

This clonotype occurred many times. V and J are TRBV30 and TRBJ1-5, with TRBD1 as a possible D gene (6 bases). V was trimmed by 2 bases and J by 7 bases, leaving 12 bases between them. The CDR3 loop spans 13 amino acids. Looked up from germline, CDR1 is GTSNPN and CDR2 is SVGIG (reference sequence). The CDR3 protein is CAWSRQEDQPQHF. The CDR3 DNA sequence: TGTGCCTGGAGTAGACAGGAAGACCAGCCCCAGCATTTT.

The sample holds a few counts of this clonotype. The rearrangement uses TRBV12-3 or TRBV12-4 and TRBJ1-6; D call uncertain. V shed 6 bases and J shed 10 bases, with 10 bases lying between them. CDR3 length: 12 residues. For the CDR3, the DNA is TGTGCCAGCAGGCTCGAAGAATCACCCCTCCACTTT. Protein: CASRLEESPLHF.

In its sample, this clonotype was seen many times. This chain uses TRBV5-1 with TRBJ2-5; maybe TRBD1 (6 bases). Per the germline V gene, CDR1 is SGHRS and CDR2 is YFSETQ. The CDR3 length is 13 residues. V shed 4 bases and J shed 5 bases, with 12 bases lying between them. CDR3 bases: TGCGCCAGCAGCACGACAGGTCAGGAGACCCAGTACTTC. Protein product: CASSTTGQETQYF.